Sequencing of this T cell receptor (beta chain) was carried out in a study of cytomegalovirus exposure and HLA in healthy donors. The method was immunoSEQ multiplex PCR; TCRdb's version includes in-frame clones alone and lacks a portion of them. Among hundreds of thousands of clones listed, roughly 89% were seen once. Findings and limits, study-wide: According to reports, the classifier identified cytomegalovirus status with high specificity and sensitivity.

This CDR3 spans 15 amino acids. Germline V gene data show CDR1 as ENHRY and CDR2 as SYGVKD. V was pared by 3 bases and J by 0 bases, with 1 base of the junction left unmatched. This clone was counted only a few times. The antigen is not known. The sample was PBMCs. This receptor was taken from a woman between 18 and 29 years old in good health and CMV-seronegative. This chain links TRBV10-3 with TRBJ2-7; 11 positions match TRBD1. The CDR3 bases are TGTGCCATCAGTGACGGGACAGGGGGCTCCTACGAGCAGTACTTC. This translates into CAISDGTGGSYEQYF.